This paragraph reports one T cell receptor (beta chain). This CDR3 contains 13 residues. Trimming removed 5 bases at V and 6 bases at J, with 14 bases between. Per the germline V gene, CDR1 is MGHRA and CDR2 is YSYEKL. A multiplex PCR was run with 60 Vbeta primers and 13 Jbeta primers. TCRdb keeps only in-frame clones here, not all; method: immunoSEQ multiplex PCR. Among 210,000 or so clones listed, approximately 87% were seen once. The sample is drawn from a study of cytomegalovirus exposure and HLA in healthy donors. The wider study: Earlier findings included roughly 120 million unique TCR beta sequences obtained from 150 million to 200 million T cells.

The source is a man aged 25 to 40 in good health and CMV-seronegative. Sequenced material: PBMCs. The chain has TRBV4-1 and TRBJ2-7; D is perhaps TRBD1 (6 bases). The CDR3 nucleotides read TGCGCCAGCAGCGTAACGACAGGTCGCGAGCAGTACTTC. Protein product: CASSVTTGREQYF.